The T cell receptor (beta chain) under discussion was sequenced for a study of CD8 T cells in Susac syndrome. The CDR3 sequence is 12 residues long. The germline V gene encodes CDR1 LNHDA and CDR2 SQIVND (reference sequence). The germline V and J ends were trimmed by 7 bases and 5 bases, with 11 bases remaining between them. Study-wide findings and caveats: Individuals included in the TCR sequencing and HLA analysis were acknowledged by the study to be relatively few in number.

This clonotype was counted a single time. Its antigen remains unknown. From blood CD8+ and CD4+ T cells, the TCR beta chain was sequenced. CD8+ and CD4+ T cells were negatively isolated; TEMRA cells were FACS-enriched. A quantity of about 0.45 to 1 ug RNA underwent reverse transcription using random hexamers. It was immunoSEQ multiplex PCR that amplified TCR beta CDR3 across 54 Vbeta and 13 Jbeta. TCRdb reanalysed the immunoSEQ multiplex PCR reads using MiXCR and keeps one entry per CDR3 protein. In the table there are about 180,000 distinct CDR3 sequences, roughly 95% of which are singletons. This receptor was obtained from a human donor with multiple sclerosis. This rearrangement joins TRBV19 to TRBJ1-1; the D gene is possibly TRBD1 (5 bases). Sequenced material: CD8+ T cells from PBMCs. The DNA for the CDR3 is TGTGCCAGTACAAGGGGAAGGACTGAAGCTTTCTTT. Translating gives CASTRGRTEAFF.